These 32 T cell receptor beta chains came from one sample sequenced in a study of naive and memory T cell subsets. Two oligonucleotides, mixed equimolar, formed the beta constant-region primer covering TRBC1 and TRBC2. Four rounds of PCR amplified the ligated cDNA using nested alpha and beta constant-region primers plus SP2. From the UMI-ligation and nested PCR reads, TCRdb called clonotypes with MiXCR, one entry per CDR3 protein. The sample comprises about 82,000 distinct CDR3 sequences, approximately 9.2% of which are singletons, and approximately 1.1% rests with the top ten. The sequencing sample was made of naive CD8+ T cells from blood. These receptors were collected from a human donor in good health.

This clonotype was found a few times. The rearrangement joins TRBV9 to TRBJ2-1, with D possibly TRBD2 on 5 matching bases. CDR3 length: 19 amino acids. V was trimmed by 0 bases and J by 4 bases, leaving 23 bases between them. The germline gives CDR1 SGDLS, CDR2 YYNGEE. Here the CDR3 DNA reads TGTGCCAGCAGCGTAGCCTCCAGAGGACGGGGAGCACAATACAATGAGCAGTTCTTC. It yields the protein CASSVASRGRGAQYNEQFF.

A few counts support this clonotype. In DNA form, the CDR3 reads TGTGCCAGCACCCCATCGGACAGGTCCGAGCAGTTCTTC. Encoded protein: CASTPSDRSEQFF. The chain recombines TRBV5-4 with TRBJ2-1; 7 bases map to TRBD1. The junction had 10 bases not matched to a gene; V was cut back by 6 bases and J by 10 bases. CDR1 is SGHNT and CDR2 is YYREEE in the germline V gene (reference sequence). The CDR3 runs to 13 residues.

This clonotype has only a few counts. The genes are TRBV7-9 and TRBJ2-5, with D perhaps TRBD2 (6 bases). V was pared by 5 bases and J by 2 bases, with 15 bases between. This CDR3 is 15 amino acids long. CDR1 and CDR2 from the germline V gene are SEHNR and FQNEAQ (reference sequence). The CDR3 bases are TGTGCCAGCAGCCGAACACGACTAGGACAAGAGACCCAGTACTTC. Its translation is CASSRTRLGQETQYF.

There are a few counts of this clonotype. This chain links TRBV27 with TRBJ2-7; the match to TRBD1 covers 8 bases. The CDR3 is made up of 14 amino acids. V dropped 5 bases and J dropped 6; count of bases not matched to a gene: 9. Per germline, CDR1 MNHEY and CDR2 SMNVEV (reference sequence). The DNA of the CDR3 is TGTGCCAGCAGTCTGGACAGGGTAGCAGGCGAGCAGTACTTC. Translation: CASSLDRVAGEQYF.

This clonotype was counted at least ten times. J is TRBJ2-1 and V is TRBV20-1; 8 nucleotides match TRBD2. V trimming: 5 bases; J trimming: 4 bases; junction bases outside the gene matches: 13. Germline CDR1 reads DFQATT; CDR2 reads SNEGSKA (reference sequence). CDR3 length: 16 residues. CDR3 residues: CSAEDYTGGVYNEQFF. The CDR3 nucleotides read TGCAGTGCTGAGGACTACACCGGGGGGGTTTACAATGAGCAGTTCTTC.

This sequence joins TRBV20-1 and TRBJ2-7, with unresolved D. There are 14 residues in the CDR3. Between the trimmed V and J ends, which lost 0 bases and 2 bases, there was a span of 11 bases. Germline V gives CDR1 DFQATT, CDR2 SNEGSKA (reference sequence). The CDR3 bases are TGCAGTGCTAGAGACCCCACAGTTACCTACGAGCAGTACTTC. Translated, it gives CSARDPTVTYEQYF.

This clonotype showed up many times. CDR3 nucleotides: TGTGCCAGCAGCTCTAGCGGGAGAGAGCAGTTCTTC. Residues: CASSSSGREQFF. The chain uses TRBV7-2 and TRBJ2-1, with TRBD2 identical over 10 bases. Germline V gives CDR1 SGHTA, CDR2 FQGNSA. The CDR3 has 12 amino acids. V was clipped by 4 bases and J by 10 bases; unmatched bases: 1.

The chain uses TRBV4-3 and TRBJ2-1; the match to TRBD2 covers 8 bases. Germline V CDR1 and CDR2: LGHNA, YSLEER. The CDR3 loop spans 17 amino acids. Trimming at V came to 1 base and at J to 6 bases, leaving 11 bases not matched to a gene. CDR3 loop: CASSQGRGAGVSNEQFF. The CDR3 region has the DNA TGCGCCAGCAGCCAAGGTCGAGGAGCGGGAGTCAGCAATGAGCAGTTCTTC.

This clonotype was seen ten or more times. The chain uses TRBV20-1 and TRBJ2-7; tentative D call: TRBD2 (6 bases). The V end lost 3 bases, the J end lost 1 base, and 10 bases lay between the germline ends. CDR3 size: 13 residues. Germline-derived CDR1 and CDR2 are DFQATT and SNEGSKA (reference sequence). CDR3 region: CSARVAGSYEQYF. In nucleotides, the CDR3 is TGCAGTGCTAGGGTGGCGGGATCCTACGAGCAGTACTTC.

This clonotype has a count of ten or more. The chain has TRBV7-9 and TRBJ2-5; tentative D call: TRBD1 (6 bases). CDR3 length: 13 residues. The V gene lost 6 bases and the J gene lost 4 bases, with 12 bases spanning the gap. CDR1 SEHNR and CDR2 FQNEAQ come from the germline V gene (reference sequence). CDR3 DNA: TGTGCCAGCAGTTCGACAGGCGCAGAGACCCAGTACTTC. Translating gives CASSSTGAETQYF. The full variable domain, completed using reference TRBV7-9 and TRBJ2-5, is DTGVSQNPRHKITKRGQNVTFRCDPISEHNRLYWYRQTLGQGPEFLTYFQNEAQLEKSRLLSDRFSAERPKGSFSTLEIQRTEQGDSAMYLCASSSTGAETQYFGPGTRLLVL.

This clonotype came up a few times. The chain joins TRBV4-1 to TRBJ2-2, with 7 bases that match TRBD1. The trim removed 10 bases at V and 0 bases at J, leaving 5 bases unmatched. Germline CDR1 MGHRA, CDR2 YSYEKL. The CDR3 length is 14 residues. The CDR3 loop reads CATRQGANTGELFF. The CDR3 DNA sequence: TGCGCCACCCGCCAGGGGGCGAACACCGGGGAGCTGTTTTTT.

This clonotype was counted ten times or more. This chain uses TRBV12-3 or TRBV12-4 with TRBJ2-1; D is uncertain. This CDR3 region has 13 residues. The V and J ends lost 3 bases and 4 bases respectively, with 7 bases between them. CDR3 region: CASSLVGYNEQFF. The CDR3 DNA sequence: TGTGCCAGCAGTTTGGTCGGATACAATGAGCAGTTCTTC.

This clonotype turned up a few times. J is TRBJ2-1 and V is TRBV10-2; 8 bases match TRBD1. Germline V CDR1 and CDR2: WSHSY, SAAADI. The CDR3 loop spans 17 amino acids. The V gene end was trimmed by 0 bases and the J gene end by 4 bases; junction bases not matched to a gene: 8. The CDR3 DNA reads as TGCGCCAGCAGTGAGTCCCAAATGGACAGGGATTACAATGAGCAGTTCTTC. This sequence encodes CASSESQMDRDYNEQFF.

Many counts were recorded for this clonotype. This chain connects TRBV29-1 to TRBJ2-1; D may be TRBD2 (7 bases). V dropped 0 bases and J dropped 8 bases, with 17 bases sitting between them. The germline V gene has CDR1 SQVTM and CDR2 ANQGSEA. The CDR3 has 15 amino acids. The CDR3 DNA is TGCAGCGTTGAAGAGAGGGGGGGGCCTTGGGATGAGCAGTTCTTC. It translates to CSVEERGGPWDEQFF.

The chain joins TRBV7-2 to TRBJ2-3, with a tentative D call TRBD2 (6 bases). V was cut by 1 base and J by 3 bases, with 17 bases left in between. CDR3 size: 17 residues. CDR1 SGHTA and CDR2 FQGNSA come from the germline V gene. CDR3 sequence: CASSLGSVGGGTDTQYF. The CDR3 DNA reads as TGTGCCAGCAGCTTAGGGTCGGTTGGGGGAGGAACAGATACGCAGTATTTT.

The gene calls are TRBV2 and TRBJ2-7; D may be TRBD1 (6 bases). V lost 6 bases and J 0 bases, leaving 15 bases between the germline ends. This CDR3 has 15 residues. Germline values: CDR1 SNHLY, CDR2 FYNNEI. In DNA form, the CDR3 reads TGTGCCAGCAGCAAGGACAGTGGATTCTCCTACGAGCAGTACTTC. Amino acids: CASSKDSGFSYEQYF.

This clonotype was detected many times. The chain uses TRBV20-1 and TRBJ2-1, with D possibly TRBD1 on 5 matching bases. Between the trimmed V and J ends, which lost 5 bases and 6 bases, there was a span of 11 bases. The CDR3 runs 12 residues. Germline lookup yields CDR1 DFQATT and CDR2 SNEGSKA (reference sequence). The chain's CDR3 is CSAPRVFNEQFF. Written as DNA, the CDR3 is TGCAGTGCTCCCAGGGTTTTCAATGAGCAGTTCTTC.

This clonotype was found many times. The rearrangement joins TRBV12-3 or TRBV12-4 to TRBJ1-2, with no clear D. The CDR3 is 15 amino acids. Trimming stripped 5 bases from V and 4 bases from J, with 17 bases between. The CDR3 nucleotides are TGTGCCAGCAGTCCGTCCGCTGGAATGTCCTATGGCTACACCTTC. Its protein product is CASSPSAGMSYGYTF.

The J gene is TRBJ2-7, the V gene TRBV4-1; 7 nucleotides align to TRBD2. V shed 4 bases, J shed 6 bases, and the junction held 6 bases outside the gene matches. CDR1 MGHRA and CDR2 YSYEKL come from the germline V gene. The CDR3 consists of 13 residues. The DNA of the CDR3 is TGCGCCAGCAGCCTACGACTAGCTGGCGAGCAGTACTTC. It encodes CASSLRLAGEQYF.

The CDR3 DNA reads TGTGCCAGCAGTCCTAGCGGCTATAGCACAGATACGCAGTATTTT. Encoded protein: CASSPSGYSTDTQYF. The chain joins TRBV5-4 to TRBJ2-3, with 7 bases lining up with TRBD2. Trimming cost V 5 bases and J 0 bases; bases outside gene matches: 6. Germline CDR1 reads SGHNT; CDR2 reads YYREEE (reference sequence). The CDR3 covers 15 residues.

The CDR3 is CASSPRTSGYEQYF. As DNA, the CDR3 is TGTGCCAGCAGCCCCCGGACGTCTGGCTACGAGCAGTACTTC. This rearrangement joins TRBV7-6 to TRBJ2-7; D gene unclear. V lost 5 bases and J lost 3, with 14 bases in between. Germline CDR1 SGHVS, CDR2 FNYEAQ. The CDR3 totals 14 residues.

There are a few counts of this clonotype. V usage is TRBV5-5 and J usage is TRBJ1-1; D might be TRBD1 (6 bases). This CDR3 comprises 14 residues. The V end lost 1 base, the J end lost 4 bases, and 11 bases lay between the germline ends. Germline lookup yields CDR1 SGHKS and CDR2 YYEKEE (reference sequence). The DNA of the CDR3 is TGTGCCAGCAGCTTGACAGGGCTGGGCACTGAAGCTTTCTTT. Translating it yields CASSLTGLGTEAFF.

This chain uses TRBV14 with TRBJ2-1; 12 bases match TRBD2. Per germline, CDR1 SGHDN and CDR2 FVKESK. This CDR3 contains 16 residues. V shed 7 bases and J 5 bases; nucleotides not matched to a gene: 9. CDR3 sequence reads: CASNAGTSGQNNEQFF. The CDR3 DNA reads TGTGCCAGCAACGCCGGGACTAGCGGGCAAAACAATGAGCAGTTCTTC.

The J gene is TRBJ2-3, the V gene TRBV4-1, with D possibly TRBD2 on 5 matching bases. Germline assignment: CDR1 MGHRA and CDR2 YSYEKL. The CDR3 consists of 15 residues. Deletions cut 4 bases from V and 0 bases from J, with 11 bases between. The DNA for the CDR3 is TGCGCCAGCAGCCCAGGAGCGGTTAGCACAGATACGCAGTATTTT. Translated: CASSPGAVSTDTQYF.

The chain recombines TRBV9 with TRBJ2-7, with 8 bases fitting TRBD1. Trimming at V came to 2 bases and at J to 4 bases, leaving 5 bases not matched to a gene. The CDR3 runs 14 residues. CDR1 is SGDLS, CDR2 YYNGEE, per germline. The DNA of the CDR3 is TGTGCCAGCAGCGTTGGGACAGGAGAATACGAGCAGTACTTC. Protein sequence: CASSVGTGEYEQYF.

In this sample, this clonotype turned up many times. The V gene is TRBV3-1, the J gene TRBJ2-7; 9 nucleotides match TRBD2. Per germline, CDR1 LGHDT and CDR2 YNNKEL (reference sequence). Germline trimming cut 4 bases from V and 2 bases from J; bases unmatched to any gene: 6. The length of the CDR3 is 15 residues. The CDR3 DNA reads as TGTGCCAGCAGCCCCCTAGCGGGGTCGACCTACGAGCAGTACTTC. It is translated as CASSPLAGSTYEQYF.

With respect to this clonotype: A much larger clone differs by one base, so this may be a read error. This chain links TRBV14 with TRBJ2-3, with unresolved D. The V gene lost 0 bases and the J gene lost 5 bases, with 12 bases spanning the gap. Germline V gives CDR1 SGHDN, CDR2 FVKESK. The CDR3 runs 15 residues. Here the CDR3 DNA reads TGTGCCAGCAGCCAAGAACGGTCAGCAAAAGATACGCAGTATTTT. Translation: CASSQERSAKDTQYF.

In this sample, this clonotype turned up a few times. The chain combines TRBV7-9 with TRBJ2-1; no reliable D call. V gave up 1 base and J gave up 8 bases, with 3 bases separating them. This CDR3 has 11 residues. Germline values: CDR1 SEHNR, CDR2 FQNEAQ (reference sequence). Written as DNA, the CDR3 is TGTGCCAGCAGCTTAGTTTATGAGCAGTTCTTC. This sequence encodes CASSLVYEQFF.

This clonotype was counted only a few times. The chain links TRBV19 to TRBJ2-1; possibly TRBD2 for D (6 bases). The CDR3 has 13 residues. The V end was cut by 3 bases, the J end by 3 bases, with 6 bases between. Looked up from germline, CDR1 is LNHDA and CDR2 is SQIVND (reference sequence). The CDR3 region is CASSIGSYNEQFF. CDR3 DNA sequence: TGTGCCAGTAGTATCGGGAGCTACAATGAGCAGTTCTTC. The complete variable domain, with remaining parts taken from reference TRBV19 and TRBJ2-1, reads DGGITQSPKYLFRKEGQNVTLSCEQNLNHDAMYWYRQDPGQGLRLIYYSQIVNDFQKGDIAEGYSVSREKKESFPLTVTSAQKNPTAFYLCASSIGSYNEQFFGPGTRLTVL.

As regards this clonotype: This may arise from a read error, as a much more abundant clone is one base away. The rearrangement joins TRBV7-9 to TRBJ2-1, with 11 bases that match TRBD1. Germline CDR1 reads SEHNR; CDR2 reads FQNEAQ (reference sequence). This CDR3 is built from 11 residues. The DNA for the CDR3 is TGTGCCAGCAGCCTTGGGACAGGGGGGCTCTTC. Its translation is CASSLGTGGLF.

There are many counts of this clonotype. The chain has TRBV13 and TRBJ2-4; D remains ambiguous. V was pared by 4 bases and J by 8 bases, with 15 bases between. The CDR3 consists of 14 residues. Germline loops: CDR1 PRHDT, CDR2 FYEKMQ (reference sequence). DNA for the CDR3: TGTGCCAGCAGCTCCCCCCATAGACGGGACATTCAGTACTTC. This translates into CASSSPHRRDIQYF.

This clonotype was recorded many times. V and J are TRBV29-1 and TRBJ2-1; TRBD2 agrees at 7 bases. Per the germline V gene, CDR1 is SQVTM and CDR2 is ANQGSEA. V lost 4 bases and J lost 0; bases outside the gene matches: 3. The CDR3 runs to 14 residues. In DNA, the CDR3 is TGCAGCGTTGGGGACTACATCTCCTACAATGAGCAGTTCTTC. Translating it yields CSVGDYISYNEQFF.